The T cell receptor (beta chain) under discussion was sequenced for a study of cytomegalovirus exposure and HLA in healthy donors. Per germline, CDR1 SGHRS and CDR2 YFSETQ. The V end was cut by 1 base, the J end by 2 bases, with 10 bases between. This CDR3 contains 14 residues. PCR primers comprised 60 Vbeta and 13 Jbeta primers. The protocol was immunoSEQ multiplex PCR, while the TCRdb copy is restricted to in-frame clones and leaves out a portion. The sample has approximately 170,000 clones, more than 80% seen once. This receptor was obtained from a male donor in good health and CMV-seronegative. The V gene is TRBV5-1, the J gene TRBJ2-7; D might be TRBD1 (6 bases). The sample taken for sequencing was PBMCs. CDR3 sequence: CASSLRQDTYEQYF. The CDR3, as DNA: TGCGCCAGCAGCTTGCGACAGGACACCTACGAGCAGTACTTC.